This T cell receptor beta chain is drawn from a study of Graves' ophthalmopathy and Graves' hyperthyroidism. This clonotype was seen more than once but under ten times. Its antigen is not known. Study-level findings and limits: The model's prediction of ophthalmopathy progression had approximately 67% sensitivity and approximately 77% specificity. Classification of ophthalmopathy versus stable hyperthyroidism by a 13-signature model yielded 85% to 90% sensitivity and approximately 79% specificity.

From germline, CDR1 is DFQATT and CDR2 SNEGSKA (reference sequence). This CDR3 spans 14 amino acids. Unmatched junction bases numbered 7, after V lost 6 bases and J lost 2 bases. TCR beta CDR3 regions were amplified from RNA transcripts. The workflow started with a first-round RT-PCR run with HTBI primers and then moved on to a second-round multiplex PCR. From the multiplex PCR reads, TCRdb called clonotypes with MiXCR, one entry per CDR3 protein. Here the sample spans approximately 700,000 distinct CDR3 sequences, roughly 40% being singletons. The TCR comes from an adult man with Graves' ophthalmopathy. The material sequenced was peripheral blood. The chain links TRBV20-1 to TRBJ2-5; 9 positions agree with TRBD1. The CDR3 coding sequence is TGCAGTGCCGCACAGGGGGCCATACAAGAGACCCAGTACTTC. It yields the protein CSAAQGAIQETQYF.